This TCR beta chain was documented in a study of technical replicates of blood from a few donors (dated by TCRdb to the late 2010s). Libraries were built with the immunoSEQ multiplex PCR assay. The table was pulled from immuneACCESS by TCRdb, which kept in-frame rearrangements only. Such tables lose some clones; where checked, under half of the loss comes from unresolved V genes, and the rest has no known cause. Present in this sample are about 88,000 clones, less than 95% of which were seen just once. The leading ten clones occupy 0.2% to 0.3% of the sample. CDR3 length: 17 amino acids, cysteine to phenylalanine. The retained sequence is limited to the CDR3, 51 bases, with the frame set at the first base. CDR1 and CDR2 are drawn from the germline V gene (reference sequence): MNHEY, SMNVEV. V was cut back by 8 bases and J by 5 bases, leaving a gap of 25 bases between them. Concerning this clone: This clone's antigen is unknown. The input lacks base qualities; no much larger clone sits a single base away.

The sequence was obtained from a human donor in good health. The sequenced sample was T cells isolated from PBMCs. The receptor chain draws on TRBV27 and TRBJ1-5, with no confidently assigned D gene. At the DNA level, the sequence is TGTGCCAGCTCATTCACTATCGAGGGAACCTCACATCAGCCCCAGCATTTT. This translates into CASSFTIEGTSHQPQHF.